This paragraph reports one T cell receptor beta chain. Its cognate antigen has yet to be identified. No base qualities exist here, and no much larger clone lies one base off it. The germline ends are 8 bases apart after V is trimmed by 3 bases and J by 3 bases. The CDR3, from cysteine to phenylalanine, totals 13 residues. CDR3 DNA only is kept here, 39 bases in frame from base 1. The germline V gene supplies CDR1 SGHDN and CDR2 FVKESK. This record belongs to a study of TIL therapy for anti-PD-1-resistant metastatic lung cancer (dated by TCRdb to the early 2020s). About the full investigation: Before any PD-1/PD-L1 blockade was given, tumors were harvested, nivolumab was then administered, and patients who progressed went on to receive lymphodepletion, an infusion of expanded TIL, and IL-2. A median age of around 56 years (range roughly 35-75) and a median tumor PD-L1 proportion score of 6% were recorded among enrolled patients. Most of the cohort had lung adenocarcinoma, four tumors were EGFR-mutant and two were ALK-rearranged, and half of the patients were current or former smokers. Across the cohort, whole-exome sequencing showed a median non-synonymous tumor mutation burden of about 1.6 mutations per megabase. Tumor and peripheral blood T cell receptor beta sequencing was used to track clonotypes across tumor, expanded TIL product and serial blood samples. Here is what the overall study found, with its caveats: Because the cohort was highly selected, with more treatment-naive, never-smoker and oncogene-addicted patients than is typical, generalizability is limited. Clonotypes from the infused TIL partially replaced the baseline peripheral repertoire and then declined over months, and persistence showed no apparent association with response. The study protocol defined all tumor marker inferences as exploratory.

The sample's time point label, decoded: pre-treatment sample, taken before nivolumab and TIL therapy. Between October 2017 and early 2020, a dual-center phase I trial enrolled adults who had stage 4 NSCLC. The samples were drawn from an open-label, single-arm phase I trial testing tumor-infiltrating lymphocyte therapy combined with nivolumab in advanced non-small cell lung cancer. Blood mononuclear cells from EDTA tubes were isolated by Ficoll gradient, snap-frozen as pellets, and DNA was extracted with a Qiagen mini-prep kit. Using bias-controlled multiplex PCR with the immunoSEQ v3 hsTCRB kit, the TCR beta CDR3 regions were amplified from genomic DNA. An Illumina NextSeq 500 was used to sequence the TCR libraries, reaching around 1.8 million read pairs at survey level or about 4.5-6 million at deep level. In the paper's pipeline: V, D and J genes were assigned, non-productive sequences were removed, and clonality was reported by immunoSEQ Analyzer software. Repertoires were compared by productive Simpson clonality and by the Morisita overlap index of productive TRB rearrangements between infused TIL and blood. Absolute clonotype counts in blood were estimated by multiplying the lymphocyte count by the CD3+ fraction and by the productive frequency of the clone. TCRdb re-hosts the immuneACCESS table, in-frame sequences only. Its copies lack some clones; in the studies checked, an unresolved V gene accounts for under half of them, and the cause for the rest is not known. V, J and clone size reflect that table, while D and trimming were determined from the DNA. This sample has tens of thousands of clones in its table, and around 63% of those were observed once. The top ten hold around 6.6% of the sample.

The chain uses TRBV14 and TRBJ1-2; the D gene identity is not certain. The clonotype was recovered from a person aged 25 to 80 with non-small cell lung cancer. This sample comprised blood, obtained at baseline. Read as DNA, the sequence is TGTGCCAGCAGCCAGTGGGGTGACTATGGCTACACCTTC. Its protein is CASSQWGDYGYTF. Reference TRBV14 and TRBJ1-2 genes cover what lies past the CDR3, so the full variable domain is EAGVTQFPSHSVIEKGQTVTLRCDPISGHDNLYWYRRVMGKEIKFLLHFVKESKQDESGMPNNRFLAERTGGTYSTLKVQPAELEDSGVYFCASSQWGDYGYTFGSGTRLTVV.